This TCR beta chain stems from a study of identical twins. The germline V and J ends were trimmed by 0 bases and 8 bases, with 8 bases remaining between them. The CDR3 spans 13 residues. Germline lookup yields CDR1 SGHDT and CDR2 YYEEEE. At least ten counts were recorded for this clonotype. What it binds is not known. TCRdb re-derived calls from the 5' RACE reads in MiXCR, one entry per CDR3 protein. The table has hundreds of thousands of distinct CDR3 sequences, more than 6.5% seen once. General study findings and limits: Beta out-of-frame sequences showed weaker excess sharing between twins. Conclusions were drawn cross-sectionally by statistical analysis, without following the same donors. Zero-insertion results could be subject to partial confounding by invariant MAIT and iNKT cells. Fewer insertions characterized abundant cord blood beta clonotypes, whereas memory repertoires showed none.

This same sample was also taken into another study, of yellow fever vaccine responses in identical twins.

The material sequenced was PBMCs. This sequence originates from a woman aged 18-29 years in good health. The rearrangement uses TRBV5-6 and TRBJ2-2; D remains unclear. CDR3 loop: CASSLVRAGELFF. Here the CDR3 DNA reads TGTGCCAGCAGCTTGGTTAGGGCGGGGGAGCTGTTTTTT.